This TCR beta chain appears in the sequencing data of a study of a mutant IDH1 vaccine in newly diagnosed glioma. Study in general: Mean patient age was about 40 years; around 60% were male and approximately 40% female. Former treatment meant radiotherapy, temozolomide, or both; the majority had gotten both.

Trimming stripped 0 bases from V and 1 base from J, with 10 bases between. Per germline, CDR1 MRHNA and CDR2 SNTAGT. CDR3 length: 16 amino acids. Produced via immunoSEQ multiplex PCR; TCRdb's table is partial and in-frame only. The data hold 31,000 or so clones, with about 80% observed a single time. Concerning this clone: Its antigen is unidentified.

Time point specified: week 35, safety follow-up. Alongside topical imiquimod, each dose of vaccine comprised 300 ug of mutant IDH1 20-mer peptide. Donors harbored newly found WHO grade 3 or 4 IDH1-mutant, ATRX-lost astrocytomas. This specimen was PBMCs, taken from a glioma patient whose treatment included an IDH1 peptide vaccine. The rearrangement uses TRBV6-4 and TRBJ2-1; D might be TRBD2 (6 bases). The clonotype comes from a man aged 30 to 45 with glioma. The CDR3 spells CASSDSEGFSYNEQFF. The CDR3 DNA follows: TGTGCCAGCAGTGACTCGGAGGGATTTTCCTACAATGAGCAGTTCTTC.